This note documents a single T cell receptor (beta chain) sequence. Its antigen is not known. The CDR3 is 16 residues long. Germline V gene sequence: CDR1 SGDLS, CDR2 YYNGEE. With 2 bases clipped from V and 2 bases from J, the junction kept 7 bases outside the gene matches. This sample is part of a study of cytomegalovirus exposure and HLA in healthy donors. Donors in the study were healthy people who gave bone marrow. The PCR used 60 Vbeta and 13 Jbeta primers. The table came from immunoSEQ multiplex PCR; TCRdb's copy has only in-frame clones and leaves some out. The sample holds approximately 170,000 clones; roughly two thirds are singletons and the top ten take 3.5% to 5.5%. Study-wide results and caveats: According to an earlier analysis, most TCR beta V segments yielded productive rearrangements about 87% or about 30% of the time. A link between a missense DCLRE1C variant and TCR beta V- and J-gene trimming emerged from a later analysis. Most of the CMV-associated TCR beta chains (in a later analysis) appeared to be HLA-restricted.

Sequencing was carried out using PBMCs. The TCR comes from a woman younger than 30 in good health and CMV-seropositive. This chain joins TRBV9 and TRBJ2-5, with 9 bases matching TRBD1. The CDR3 loop reads CASSVGTGLSQETQYF. The DNA for the CDR3 is TGTGCCAGCAGCGTCGGGACAGGGTTAAGTCAAGAGACCCAGTACTTC.